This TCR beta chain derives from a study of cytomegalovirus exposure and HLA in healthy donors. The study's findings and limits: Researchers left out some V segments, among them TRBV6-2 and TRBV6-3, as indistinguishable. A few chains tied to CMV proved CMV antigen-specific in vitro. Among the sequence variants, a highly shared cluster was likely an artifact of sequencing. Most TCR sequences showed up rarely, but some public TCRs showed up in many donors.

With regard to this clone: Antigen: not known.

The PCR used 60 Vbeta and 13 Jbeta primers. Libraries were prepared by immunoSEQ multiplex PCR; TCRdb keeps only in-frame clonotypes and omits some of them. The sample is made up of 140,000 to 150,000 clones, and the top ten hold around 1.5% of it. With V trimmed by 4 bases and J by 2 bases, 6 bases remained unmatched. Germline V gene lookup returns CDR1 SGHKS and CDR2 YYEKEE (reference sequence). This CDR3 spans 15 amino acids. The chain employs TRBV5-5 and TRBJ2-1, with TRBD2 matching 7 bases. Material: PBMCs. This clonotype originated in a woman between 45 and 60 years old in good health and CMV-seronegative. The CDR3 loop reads CASSLSGIPYNEQFF. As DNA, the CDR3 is TGTGCCAGCAGCCTCAGCGGGATACCCTACAATGAGCAGTTCTTC. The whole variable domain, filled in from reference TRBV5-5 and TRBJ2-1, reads DAGVTQSPTHLIKTRGQQVTLRCSPISGHKSVSWYQQVLGQGPQFIFQYYEKEERGRGNFPDRFSARQFPNYSSELNVNALLLGDSALYLCASSLSGIPYNEQFFGPGTRLTVL.